This T cell receptor beta chain was documented in a study of naive and memory T cell subsets (dated by TCRdb to about 2017). With respect to the entire study: Sorted naive and memory T cell subsets from peripheral blood were analyzed in the study using a UMI-based, open-source pipeline for TCR alpha and beta sequencing. The results of the functional CMV T cell responses matched the IgG serology results in every case. RNA was DNase-treated and reverse transcribed with TCR constant-region primers, mostly using SuperScript III.

Library preparation was by UMI-ligation and nested PCR. An equimolar mix of two oligonucleotides covering both TRBC1 and TRBC2 was used as the beta constant-region primer. Four rounds of PCR, combining the SP2 primer with nested alpha and beta constant-region primers, were used to amplify the ligated cDNA. A single-stranded oligonucleotide carrying the SP2 primer and a 12-nucleotide UMI was ligated to the 3' end of the cDNA by T4 RNA ligase 1. The ligation reaction was kept at 16 degrees C for about 19-24 hours. PCR2 was typically run as a SYBR Green qPCR and stopped at a predetermined threshold to prevent over-amplification. Every purification after the first one was done using Agencourt AMPure XP magnetic beads. Libraries were quantified by Qubit and checked on a TapeStation, where a main peak was expected near 650 bp. The pooled libraries were sequenced on an Illumina MiSeq using v2 2x251 paired-end kits, which usually yielded roughly 0.9-2 million reads per sample. Each sample's library went into the pool at 4 to 5 nM, and about 4.5-7% PhiX was added to help with cluster recognition. Processing in the source paper ran as follows. V and J genes were assigned to Demultiplexor-processed FASTQ reads by Decombinator through tag matching, with a single base-pair mismatch being allowed. UMIs were used by Collapsinator to correct both sequencing errors and frequency errors arising from PCR heterogeneity. CDR3Translator translated TCRs and extracted CDR3s from the conserved cysteine to the FGXG phenylalanine, flagging non-productive sequences. Gini, Shannon entropy and inverse Simpson indices were calculated on repertoires that had been subsampled to equal numbers of UMI-defined TCRs. Clonotype abundance distributions were fitted to a power law by maximum likelihood within the linear range. When run on a single naive CD8 sample, MIGEC and the pipeline yielded similar UMI counts, similar unique TCR numbers and similar clonal distributions. A set of roughly 7,000 CMV-associated CDR3 sequences, compiled from VDJdb and a published dataset, was used to search the repertoires. TCRdb itself trimmed the public reads at Q25 with fastp, ran MiXCR and retained productive beta chains. All rows with the same CDR3 protein become a single entry with the most common DNA and genes. The V and J calls follow TCRdb's processing rather than the paper's. Here the sample has over 100,000 distinct CDR3 sequences; roughly 32% occur a single time. Of the sample, approximately 0.87% falls within the top ten clones.

From the second PCR step onward, the TCR alpha chain libraries and the TCR beta chain libraries were amplified separately. To determine each donor's CMV status, fresh PBMCs were stimulated overnight with CMV viral lysate, and IFNgamma production from CD4+ T cells was then assessed. Miltenyi beads were used first to positively select CD4 T cells, and CD8 T cells were then positively selected from the CD4-negative fraction. Cells stained for CD3, CD4, CD8, CD45RA, CD27 and a live/dead dye were sorted on a BD Aria II into four subsets by CD45RA and CD27. A few healthy volunteers provided blood, and each donor's sample was split into CD4 and CD8 T cells and then further divided into four differentiation subsets. Approximately 130 ml of peripheral blood was drawn per donor, and PBMC were isolated by Ficoll-Paque PLUS density-gradient centrifugation. The sorted cells were lysed in RLT buffer, after which RNA was extracted using a Qiagen RNeasy kit and kept at -80 degrees C.

Study-wide conclusions, independent of this receptor: Clonotypes were defined as single alpha or beta chain sequences, not paired alpha/beta receptors. The repertoire findings for the naive and memory subsets could not be validated against a ground truth because none was available. After error correction, over 90% of naive TCR sequences appeared only once, giving much steeper abundance distributions than memory subsets. TCR abundance followed a power law with an exponent that was different for naive and memory subsets but consistent across the three individuals. In both CD4 and CD8 cells, going from naive through CM, EM and EMRA, the Gini index went up while Shannon and inverse Simpson diversity went down. RNA-based TCR counts may be affected by expression changes linked to T cell activation and differentiation.

Trimming takes 0 bases from V and 4 bases from J, and the germline ends sit 13 bases apart. The CDR3 runs 15 residues from the cysteine to the phenylalanine. The retained sequence is limited to the CDR3, 45 bases, with the frame set at the first base. CDR1 SGDLS and CDR2 YYNGEE are derived from the germline V gene. The table lists this clonotype with a few counts. Its antigen has not been determined. No base quality information exists; no much larger clone differs at one position. The sequence joins TRBV9 to TRBJ2-5; a tentative D match to TRBD2 spans 5 bases. Sequencing was done on a sample of central memory CD4+ T cells from blood. Reading the label with the study, this specimen's cell subset or site is: central memory, CD45RA- CD27+. The sequence was obtained from a human donor in good health. The nucleotide sequence reads TGTGCCAGCAGCGTAGACAACGGGATAGGAGAGACCCAGTACTTC. Its translation reads: CASSVDNGIGETQYF.